This TCR beta chain was sequenced in a study of read filtering for tumor transcriptome and immune sequencing (TCRdb year 2020). Regarding the research as a whole: The cohort consisted of 17 to 20 male and approximately 14 female patients, with a mean age of around 60 years and an age range of roughly 47 to 90. After DNase treatment, whole-transcriptome libraries were prepared with the TruSeq RNA Access Library Prep Kit. By revised international staging, eight or nine patients were R-ISS I, some 17 were R-ISS II and more than five were R-ISS III. Per sample, about 4.05 to 11 million TCR-region mapped reads were obtained with IR-seq, compared with only about 85 to 1273 with RNA-seq. As a main aim, a read-filtering strategy for immune repertoire data was addressed, with the specific question being whether clonotypes supported by a single read should be removed. The study compared TCR repertoires from targeted immune repertoire sequencing and bulk whole-transcriptome sequencing run on the same bone marrow samples. Beyond this particular receptor, the publication reports: In IR-seq, single-read clonotypes were 80% to 90% of clonotypes but about 3.5% of total reads; in RNA-seq they were 74.6% of clonotypes and about 40% of reads. Removing single-read clonotypes increased the correlation between IR-seq and RNA-seq shared clonotype proportions. The sorted CD138-negative fraction was composed of a mixed bone marrow immune population rather than of purified T cells. Compared with RNA-seq, IR-seq captured clonotypes at much higher depth and more reliably, and a smaller IR-seq throughput was enough to identify most shared clonotypes.

The Immunoverse kit was used to build TCR libraries from around 420 ng RNA, with molecular barcoded adaptors covering alpha/delta and beta/gamma chains. TCR library preparation was performed with the same RNA that was used for transcriptome sequencing. An Illumina HiSeq 4000 with 2 x 150 cycles was used to sequence the TCR libraries. In the original analysis: With MiXCR, TCR reads were aligned to human V, D, J and C references and assembled into CDR3 clonotypes, with quality filtering and error correction included. Clonotype counts and gene usage diversity were analyzed with the tcR package in R. For inspection of raw mapping reads, RNA-seq reads were mapped by STAR aligner version 2.5.3a onto GRCh37 of the human genome. To test the effect of sequencing depth on detected clonotypes, IR-seq fastq files were randomly downsampled using Seqtk 1.3. TCRdb reanalyzed the raw reads on its own, using fastp at Q25 for trimming and MiXCR for clone calling, and kept in-frame beta chains. CDR3 protein sequences are deduplicated, and each keeps its most common genes and DNA. TCRdb assigned the V and J calls; the authors' analysis was not used. The sample yields some 140,000 distinct CDR3 sequences; 13% were counted once. Of the sample, 7.5% to 9.5% is held by the ten largest clones.

Inclusive of the bounding cysteine and phenylalanine, the CDR3 is 13 residues long. Left in the record is the CDR3 DNA by itself, 39 bases read in frame from the first base. From a lookup of the germline V gene (reference sequence), CDR1 and CDR2 are DFQATT and SNEGSKA. V is pruned by 3 bases and J by 12 bases, leaving 10 bases of the junction without a gene match. This clonotype has ten or more counts. Its antigen is not yet known. Base qualities are not at hand, and no much larger clone is one base apart. Each patient had bone marrow sampled at the time of active disease. Isolation of bone marrow mononuclear cells was performed by Ficoll-Hypaque density gradient centrifugation. Myeloma plasma cells were removed and CD138-negative cells were collected by negative selection after labeling with CD138 magnetic microbeads on a MACS separator. Flow cytometry on an Attune NxT with CD138 antibodies was used to check the purity of the isolated cells. Total RNA was extracted with TRIzol reagent and quantified with a NanoDrop spectrophotometer. Paired RNA-seq and IR-seq were performed on the CD138-negative bone marrow sample of each patient.

Sequencing was done on a sample of a population of CD138-negative cells sorted from bone marrow. This specimen's cell subset or site label, per the study, means: bone marrow mononuclear cells depleted of CD138+ plasma/myeloma cells by negative magnetic selection. The TCR comes from a donor at least 40 years old with multiple myeloma. Recombination joined TRBV20-1 with TRBJ2-1; 8 central bases correspond to TRBD2. The bases are TGCAGTGCTAGTGGACTAAGCGGGAGTATGCAGTTCTTC. This sequence encodes CSASGLSGSMQFF.